This T cell receptor (beta chain) was identified during a study of regulatory T cells in long-lasting Graves disease. Study-wide points: There was favoring of TRBV28, TRBJ1-2 and TRBJ2-5 in persistent disease.

This clonotype was observed many times. What it binds is unknown. The CDR3 runs to 14 residues. CDR1 and CDR2 from the germline V gene are GTSNPN and SVGIG (reference sequence). V lost 5 bases, J lost 3 bases, and 14 bases lay in between. TCR beta libraries were built with iRepertoire HTBI primers and Arm-PCR of CDR3 regions. Each CDR3 protein gets one entry after TCRdb re-called the multiplex PCR reads with MiXCR. This table has approximately 440,000 distinct CDR3 sequences, around 15% appearing once. Noted time point: newly diagnosed GD, antithyroid drugs for less than 3 months. Researchers made the TCR library from RNA that was extracted from PBMCs. The diagnosis of Graves' disease used American Thyroid Association guidelines. This sample also appeared in a second study, on T cells in Graves' hyperthyroidism and ophthalmopathy. That publication notes: It was considered stable Graves' hyperthyroidism when ophthalmopathy did not progress within 18 months. Hyperthyroidism patients were newly diagnosed, had disease duration under 2 months, and were aged 18 to 65 years.

The starting material was peripheral blood mononuclear cells (PBMCs), obtained at new diagnosis, from a patient treated with antithyroid drugs. The genes are TRBV30 and TRBJ1-3; tentative D call: TRBD1 (5 bases). The receptor was isolated from a man aged 40-50 years with Graves disease. In nucleotides, the CDR3 is TGTGCCTGGTCCCCCTCGGGACTTGGAAACACCATATATTTT. Translated, it gives CAWSPSGLGNTIYF.